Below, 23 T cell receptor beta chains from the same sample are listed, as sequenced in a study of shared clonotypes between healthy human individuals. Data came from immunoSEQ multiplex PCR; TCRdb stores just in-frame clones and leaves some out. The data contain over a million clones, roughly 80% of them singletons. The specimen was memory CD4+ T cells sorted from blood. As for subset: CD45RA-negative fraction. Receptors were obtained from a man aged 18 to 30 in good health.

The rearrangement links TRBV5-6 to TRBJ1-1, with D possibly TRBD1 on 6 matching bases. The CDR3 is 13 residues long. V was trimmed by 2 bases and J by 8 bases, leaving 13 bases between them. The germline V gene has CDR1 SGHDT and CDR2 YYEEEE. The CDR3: CASSFMGAMEAFF. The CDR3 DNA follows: TGTGCCAGCAGCTTTATGGGGGCAATGGAAGCTTTCTTT.

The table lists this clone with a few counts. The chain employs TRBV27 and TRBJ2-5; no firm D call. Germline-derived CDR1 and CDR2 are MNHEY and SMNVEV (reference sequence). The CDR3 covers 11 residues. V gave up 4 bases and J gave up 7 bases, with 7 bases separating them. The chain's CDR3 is CASSWMGTQYF. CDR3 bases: TGTGCCAGCAGTTGGATGGGGACCCAGTACTTC.

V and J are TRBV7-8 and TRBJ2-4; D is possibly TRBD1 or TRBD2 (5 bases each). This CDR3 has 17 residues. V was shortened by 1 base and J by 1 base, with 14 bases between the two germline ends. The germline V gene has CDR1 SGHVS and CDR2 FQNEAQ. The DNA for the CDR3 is TGTGCCAGCAGCTTAGTGGGGGTCGGGTGGGCCAAAAACATTCAGTACTTC. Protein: CASSLVGVGWAKNIQYF.

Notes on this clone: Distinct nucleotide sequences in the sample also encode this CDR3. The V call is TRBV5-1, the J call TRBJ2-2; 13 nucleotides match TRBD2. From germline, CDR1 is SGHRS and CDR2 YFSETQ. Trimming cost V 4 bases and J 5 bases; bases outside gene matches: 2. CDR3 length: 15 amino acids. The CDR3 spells CASSPGLAGTGELFF. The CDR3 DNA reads TGCGCCAGCAGCCCGGGACTAGCGGGGACCGGGGAGCTGTTTTTT.

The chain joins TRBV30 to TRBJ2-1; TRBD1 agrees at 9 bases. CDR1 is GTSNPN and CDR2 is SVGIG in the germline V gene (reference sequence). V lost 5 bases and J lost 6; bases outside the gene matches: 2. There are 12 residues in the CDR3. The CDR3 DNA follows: TGTGCCTGGGACAGGGGGGGCAATGAGCAGTTCTTC. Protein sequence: CAWDRGGNEQFF.

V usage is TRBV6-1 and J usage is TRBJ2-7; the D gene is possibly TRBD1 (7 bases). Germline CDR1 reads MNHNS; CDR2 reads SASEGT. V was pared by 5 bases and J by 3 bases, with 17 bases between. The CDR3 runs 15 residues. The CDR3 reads CASSTSRGAGYEQYF. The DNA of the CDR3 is TGTGCCAGCAGTACATCCAGGGGGGCCGGCTACGAGCAGTACTTC.

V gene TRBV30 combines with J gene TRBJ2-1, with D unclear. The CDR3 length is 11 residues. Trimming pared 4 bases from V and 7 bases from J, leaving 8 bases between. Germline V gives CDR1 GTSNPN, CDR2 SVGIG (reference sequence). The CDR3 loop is CAWMSRNEQFF. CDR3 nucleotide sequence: TGTGCCTGGATGAGTAGGAATGAGCAGTTCTTC.

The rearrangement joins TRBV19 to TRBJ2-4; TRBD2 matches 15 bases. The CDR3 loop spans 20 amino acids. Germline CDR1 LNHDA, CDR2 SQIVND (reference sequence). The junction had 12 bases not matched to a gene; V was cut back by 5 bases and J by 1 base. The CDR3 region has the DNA TGTGCCAGTAGTCCGGGACTAGCGGGGGGCAGAGGAAACGCCAAAAACATTCAGTACTTC. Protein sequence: CASSPGLAGGRGNAKNIQYF.

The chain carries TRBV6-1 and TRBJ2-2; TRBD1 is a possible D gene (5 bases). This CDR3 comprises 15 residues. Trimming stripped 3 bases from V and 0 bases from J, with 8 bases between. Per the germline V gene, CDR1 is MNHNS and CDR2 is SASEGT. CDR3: CASSEYRPNTGELFF. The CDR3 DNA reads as TGTGCCAGCAGTGAGTACAGGCCGAACACCGGGGAGCTGTTTTTT.

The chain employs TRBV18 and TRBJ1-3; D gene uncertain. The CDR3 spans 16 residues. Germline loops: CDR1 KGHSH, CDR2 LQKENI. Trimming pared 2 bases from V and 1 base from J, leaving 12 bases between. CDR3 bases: TGTGCCAGCTCACCAACCCGAGAGGGTTCTGGAAACACCATATATTTT. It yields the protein CASSPTREGSGNTIYF.

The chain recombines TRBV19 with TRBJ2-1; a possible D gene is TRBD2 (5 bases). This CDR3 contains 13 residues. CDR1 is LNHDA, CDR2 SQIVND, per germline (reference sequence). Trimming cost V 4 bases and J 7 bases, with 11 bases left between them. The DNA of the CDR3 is TGTGCCAGTAGTAGGGTCCGGGGAAATGAGCAGTTCTTC. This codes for CASSRVRGNEQFF.

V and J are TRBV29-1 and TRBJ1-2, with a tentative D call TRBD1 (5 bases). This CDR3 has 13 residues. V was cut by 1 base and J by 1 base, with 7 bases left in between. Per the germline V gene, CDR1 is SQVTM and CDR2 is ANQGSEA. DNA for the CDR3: TGCAGCGTTGAAGGGGACCTTAACTATGGCTACACCTTC. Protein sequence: CSVEGDLNYGYTF.

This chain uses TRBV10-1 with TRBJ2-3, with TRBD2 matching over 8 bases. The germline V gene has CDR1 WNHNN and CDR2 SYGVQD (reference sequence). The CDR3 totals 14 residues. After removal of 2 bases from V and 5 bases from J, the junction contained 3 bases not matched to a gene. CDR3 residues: CASSERGGRDTQYF. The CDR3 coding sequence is TGCGCCAGCAGTGAGCGGGGGGGCCGAGATACGCAGTATTTT.

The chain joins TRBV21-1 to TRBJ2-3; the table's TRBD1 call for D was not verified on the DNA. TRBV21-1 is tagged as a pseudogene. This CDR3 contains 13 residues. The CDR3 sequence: CASSALQGGTQYF. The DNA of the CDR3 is TGTGCCAGCAGCGCGCTACAGGGCGGGACGCAGTATTTT.

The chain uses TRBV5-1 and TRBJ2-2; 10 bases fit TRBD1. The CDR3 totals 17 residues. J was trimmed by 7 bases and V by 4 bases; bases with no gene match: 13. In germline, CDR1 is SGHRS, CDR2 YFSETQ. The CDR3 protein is CASSANPTGGAGGELFF. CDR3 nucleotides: TGCGCCAGCAGCGCAAACCCGACAGGGGGCGCAGGCGGGGAGCTGTTTTTT.

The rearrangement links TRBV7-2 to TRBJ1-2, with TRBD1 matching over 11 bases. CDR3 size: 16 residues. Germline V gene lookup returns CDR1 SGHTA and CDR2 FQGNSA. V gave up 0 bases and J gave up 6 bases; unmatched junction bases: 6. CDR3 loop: CASSLARTGGENGYTF. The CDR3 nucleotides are TGTGCCAGCAGCTTAGCGAGGACAGGGGGCGAAAATGGCTACACCTTC. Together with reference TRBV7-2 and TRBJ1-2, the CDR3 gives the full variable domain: GAGVSQSPSNKVTEKGKDVELRCDPISGHTALYWYRQSLGQGLEFLIYFQGNSAPDKSGLPSDRFSAERTGGSVSTLTIQRTQQEDSAVYLCASSLARTGGENGYTFGSGTRLTVV.

The CDR3 loop is CASSLDSGGAHNEQFF. CDR3 nucleotide sequence: TGTGCCAGCAGCTTGGATAGCGGGGGGGCCCACAATGAGCAGTTCTTC. The rearrangement uses TRBV7-2 and TRBJ2-1; 11 nucleotides line up with TRBD2. The CDR3 extends over 16 amino acids. V was clipped by 3 bases and J by 5 bases; unmatched bases: 6. Per the germline V gene, CDR1 is SGHTA and CDR2 is FQGNSA.

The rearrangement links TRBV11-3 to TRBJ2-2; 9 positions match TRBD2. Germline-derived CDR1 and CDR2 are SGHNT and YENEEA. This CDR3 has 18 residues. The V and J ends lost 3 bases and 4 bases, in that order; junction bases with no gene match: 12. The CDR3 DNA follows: TGTGCCAGCAGCTTCTCCTGGGGTAGCGGGAGCCGCACCGGGGAGCTGTTTTTT. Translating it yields CASSFSWGSGSRTGELFF.

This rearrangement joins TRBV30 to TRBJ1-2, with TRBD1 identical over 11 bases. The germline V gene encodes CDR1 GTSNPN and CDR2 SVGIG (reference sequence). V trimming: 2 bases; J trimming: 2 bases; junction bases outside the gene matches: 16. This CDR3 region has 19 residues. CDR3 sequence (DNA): TGTGCCTGGAGTAGAGCCTTTACCGGGACAGGGGGTAAGAACTATGGCTACACCTTC. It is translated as CAWSRAFTGTGGKNYGYTF.

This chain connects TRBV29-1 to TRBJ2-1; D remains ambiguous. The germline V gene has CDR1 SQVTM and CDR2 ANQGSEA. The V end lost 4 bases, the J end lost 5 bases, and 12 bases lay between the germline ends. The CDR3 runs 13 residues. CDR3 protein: CSVAGRENNEQFF. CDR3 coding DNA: TGCAGCGTTGCTGGGCGCGAAAACAATGAGCAGTTCTTC.

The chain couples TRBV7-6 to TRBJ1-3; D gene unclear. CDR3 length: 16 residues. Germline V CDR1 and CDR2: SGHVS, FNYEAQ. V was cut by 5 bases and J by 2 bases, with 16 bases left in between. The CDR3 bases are TGTGCCAGCAGCCCCGAGGGCGGGAAGACTGGAAACACCATATATTTT. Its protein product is CASSPEGGKTGNTIYF.

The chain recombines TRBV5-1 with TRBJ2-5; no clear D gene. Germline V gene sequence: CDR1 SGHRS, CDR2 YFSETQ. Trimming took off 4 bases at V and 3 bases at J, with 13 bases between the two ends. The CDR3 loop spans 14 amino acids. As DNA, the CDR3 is TGCGCCAGCAGCCACCTAGGGCTGGAAGAGACCCAGTACTTC. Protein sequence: CASSHLGLEETQYF.

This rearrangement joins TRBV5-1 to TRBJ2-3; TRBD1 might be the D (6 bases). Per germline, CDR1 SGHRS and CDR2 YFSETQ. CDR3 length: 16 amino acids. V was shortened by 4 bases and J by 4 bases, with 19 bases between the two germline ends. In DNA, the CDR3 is TGCGCCAGCAGCGGCGACAGGCTAGGGCCCGCAGATACGCAGTATTTT. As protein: CASSGDRLGPADTQYF.